Sequencing of this T cell receptor (beta chain) was carried out in a study of T cell changes during pregnancy in multiple sclerosis. The J segment lost 6 bases and the V segment lost 5 bases, leaving 14 bases of the junction unmatched. Germline V gene sequence: CDR1 SEHNR, CDR2 FQNEAQ (reference sequence). The CDR3 is 17 residues long. Produced via immunoSEQ multiplex PCR; TCRdb's table is partial and in-frame only. Here the sample spans around 100,000 clones, over 85% being singletons. The TCR comes from a female donor with multiple sclerosis, enrolled in a pregnancy study. The sequences come from peripheral blood, collected in the second trimester of pregnancy. This chain uses TRBV7-9 with TRBJ2-1; 9 bases agree with TRBD1. CDR3 DNA: TGTGCCAGCAGCCCCCCAGGGGGGACAGGGTATAGCAATGAGCAGTTCTTC. This gives the protein CASSPPGGTGYSNEQFF.